Following are 12 T cell receptor beta chains from one sample sequenced in a study of T cells in Graves' hyperthyroidism and ophthalmopathy. Using RNA transcripts as the source, TCR beta CDR3 regions were amplified. HTBI primers were the set used in a first-round RT-PCR of the TCR CDR3. A single record per CDR3 protein comes from TCRdb applying MiXCR to the multiplex PCR reads. The table includes some 530,000 distinct CDR3 sequences, approximately 22% detected once. The sequenced sample was blood. These receptors originate from a woman aged 65 to 85 with Graves' ophthalmopathy.

The genes are TRBV4-2 and TRBJ2-5; D is unclear. The ends were cut back, 0 bases at V and 5 bases at J, with 7 bases in the middle. This CDR3 has 13 amino acids. The germline V gene encodes CDR1 LGHNA and CDR2 YNFKEQ. The CDR3 DNA reads as TGTGCCAGCAGCCAAGATCTTGAGGAGACCCAGTACTTC. This gives the protein CASSQDLEETQYF.

This clonotype appeared a few times. The chain has TRBV7-3 and TRBJ1-2, with 8 bases fitting TRBD1. Unmatched junction bases numbered 6, after V lost 5 bases and J lost 7 bases. This CDR3 is 13 amino acids long. The germline CDR1 and CDR2 sequences are SGHTA and FQGTGA. CDR3 sequence: CASSPTDRGGYTF. Here the CDR3 DNA reads TGTGCCAGCAGCCCCACTGACAGGGGTGGCTACACCTTC.

This clonotype was seen more than once but under ten times. The chain recombines TRBV3-1 with TRBJ1-6; 10 bases are shared with TRBD1. Per germline, CDR1 LGHDT and CDR2 YNNKEL (reference sequence). The CDR3 length is 20 residues. V lost 3 bases to trimming and J lost 3 bases; unmatched junction nucleotides: 14. CDR3 sequence reads: CASSQRQWGQGLNYNSPLHF. CDR3 in DNA: TGTGCCAGCAGCCAGAGGCAGTGGGGACAGGGGCTCAACTATAATTCACCCCTCCACTTT.

The table lists this clonotype with a few counts. V is TRBV28 and J is TRBJ2-1, with 10 bases matching TRBD1. Germline V gene sequence: CDR1 MDHEN, CDR2 SYDVKM. The CDR3 contains 15 residues. V shed 2 bases and J 7 bases; nucleotides not matched to a gene: 5. The CDR3: CASSLRGQGSNEQFF. The CDR3 bases are TGTGCCAGCAGTTTAAGGGGACAGGGGTCGAATGAGCAGTTCTTC.

This clonotype has more than one count but fewer than ten. The V and J genes are TRBV12-3 or TRBV12-4 and TRBJ2-1; 8 nucleotides line up with TRBD2. The CDR3 sequence is 15 residues long. J was trimmed by 6 bases and V by 6 bases; bases with no gene match: 10. Written as DNA, the CDR3 is TGTGCCAGCAGGGCTTCGAGCGGGAGATCCAATGAGCAGTTCTTC. It codes for CASRASSGRSNEQFF.

V is TRBV5-1 and J is TRBJ2-7, with D possibly TRBD1 on 9 matching bases. Trimming stripped 4 bases from V and 1 base from J, with 15 bases between. Germline V lookup: CDR1 SGHRS, CDR2 YFSETQ. CDR3 length: 15 residues. For the CDR3, the DNA is TGCGCCAGCAGCCCGGGGGGGACAGGGTCCTACGAGCAGTACTTC. Translation gives CASSPGGTGSYEQYF.

At least ten counts were recorded for this clonotype. The chain joins TRBV2 to TRBJ2-3; D is unresolved. This CDR3 has 11 amino acids. CDR1 is SNHLY, CDR2 FYNNEI, per germline. V was pared by 5 bases and J by 5 bases, with 5 bases between. The chain's CDR3 is CASSYGDTQYF. CDR3 DNA sequence: TGTGCCAGCAGTTACGGAGATACGCAGTATTTT.

This clonotype was recorded at least ten times. For the CDR3, the DNA is TGTGCCAGCAGTTCCGCGGGCGGAGCGAACACTGAAGCTTTCTTT. This translates into CASSSAGGANTEAFF. The rearrangement uses TRBV28 and TRBJ1-1; D is unresolved. The CDR3 has 15 amino acids. Per germline, CDR1 MDHEN and CDR2 SYDVKM. V gave up 4 bases and J gave up 1 base, with 13 bases separating them.

This clonotype has just a few counts. One end of the junction is discordant with germline, which a read error may explain. The chain has TRBV10-3 and TRBJ2-3; D is possibly TRBD1 or TRBD2 (5 bases each). Germline V gene data show CDR1 as ENHRY and CDR2 as SYGVKD. The CDR3 is 13 residues long. CDR3 sequence: CALRAQEGDTQYF. The CDR3 nucleotides are TGTGCCCTCAGGGCCCAAGAGGGGGATACGCAGTATTTT.

The V gene is TRBV6-1, the J gene TRBJ2-2; no clear D gene. CDR1 is MNHNS, CDR2 SASEGT, per germline. The CDR3 consists of 12 residues. V was pared by 3 bases and J by 13 bases, with 12 bases between. This chain's CDR3 is CASSDTGFRLFF. The CDR3 DNA reads TGTGCCAGCAGTGATACTGGCTTCAGGCTGTTTTTT.

This clonotype was counted a few times. The chain combines TRBV7-9 with TRBJ2-7, with no clear D. CDR1 is SEHNR and CDR2 is FQNEAQ in the germline V gene (reference sequence). This CDR3 is built from 14 residues. CDR3 loop: CASRIDEHSYEQYF. The CDR3 DNA is TGTGCGAGCCGGATCGACGAACACTCCTACGAGCAGTACTTC.

This clonotype was observed a handful of times. V gene TRBV28 combines with J gene TRBJ1-2; D is unclear. V was clipped by 5 bases and J by 7 bases, with 14 bases between them. The length of the CDR3 is 13 residues. Germline V lookup: CDR1 MDHEN, CDR2 SYDVKM. CDR3 DNA: TGTGCCAGCAGTCTCCGGCACCGGAGTGGCTACACCTTC. Its protein product is CASSLRHRSGYTF.